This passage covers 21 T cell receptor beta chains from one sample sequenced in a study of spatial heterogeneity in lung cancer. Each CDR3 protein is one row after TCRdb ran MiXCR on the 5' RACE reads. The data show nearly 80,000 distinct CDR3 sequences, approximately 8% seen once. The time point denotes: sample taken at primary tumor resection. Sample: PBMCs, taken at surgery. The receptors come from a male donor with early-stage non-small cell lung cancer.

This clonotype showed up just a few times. CDR3 bases: TGCAGTGCTGACGGGGAAGGCAATCAGCCCCAGCATTTT. Residues: CSADGEGNQPQHF. J is TRBJ1-5 and V is TRBV20-1; no clear D gene. The germline V gene has CDR1 DFQATT and CDR2 SNEGSKA (reference sequence). V lost 5 bases to trimming and J lost 2 bases, with 10 bases between them. There are 13 residues in the CDR3.

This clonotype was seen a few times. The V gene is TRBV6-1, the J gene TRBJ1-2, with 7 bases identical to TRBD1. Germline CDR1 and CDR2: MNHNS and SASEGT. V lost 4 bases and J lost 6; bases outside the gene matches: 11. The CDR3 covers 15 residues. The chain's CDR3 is CASSADSTGLDGYTF. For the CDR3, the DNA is TGTGCCAGCAGTGCCGATTCGACAGGGCTTGATGGCTACACCTTC.

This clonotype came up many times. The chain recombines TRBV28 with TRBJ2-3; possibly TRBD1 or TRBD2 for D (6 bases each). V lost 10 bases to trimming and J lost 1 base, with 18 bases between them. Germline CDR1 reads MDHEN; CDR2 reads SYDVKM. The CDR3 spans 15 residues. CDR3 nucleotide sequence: TGTGCCACCCACCCCGGGGGCGCGGGCACAGATACGCAGTATTTT. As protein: CATHPGGAGTDTQYF.

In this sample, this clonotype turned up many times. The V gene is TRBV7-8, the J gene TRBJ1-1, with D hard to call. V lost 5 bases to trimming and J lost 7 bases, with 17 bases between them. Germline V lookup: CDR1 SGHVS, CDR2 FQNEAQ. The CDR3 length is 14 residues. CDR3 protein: CASSQRRISLEAFF. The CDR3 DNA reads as TGTGCCAGCAGCCAGAGGCGCATTTCCCTTGAAGCTTTCTTT. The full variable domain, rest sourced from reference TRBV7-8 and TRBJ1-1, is GAGVSQSPRYKVAKRGQDVALRCDPISGHVSLFWYQQALGQGPEFLTYFQNEAQLDKSGLPSDRFFAERPEGSVSTLKIQRTQQEDSAVYLCASSQRRISLEAFFGQGTRLTVV.

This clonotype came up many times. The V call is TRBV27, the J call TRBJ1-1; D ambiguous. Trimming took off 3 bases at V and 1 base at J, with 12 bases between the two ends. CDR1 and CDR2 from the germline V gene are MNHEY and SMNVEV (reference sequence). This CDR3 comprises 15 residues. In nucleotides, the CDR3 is TGTGCCAGCAGTTTCGATGGGAAACGGAACACTGAAGCTTTCTTT. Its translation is CASSFDGKRNTEAFF.

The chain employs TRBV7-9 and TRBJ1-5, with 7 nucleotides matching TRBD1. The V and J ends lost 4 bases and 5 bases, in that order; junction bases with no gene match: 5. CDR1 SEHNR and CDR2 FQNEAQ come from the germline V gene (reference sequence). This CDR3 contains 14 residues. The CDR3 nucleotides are TGTGCCAGCAGCTCAGGGGGAGGCTATCAGCCCCAGCATTTT. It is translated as CASSSGGGYQPQHF.

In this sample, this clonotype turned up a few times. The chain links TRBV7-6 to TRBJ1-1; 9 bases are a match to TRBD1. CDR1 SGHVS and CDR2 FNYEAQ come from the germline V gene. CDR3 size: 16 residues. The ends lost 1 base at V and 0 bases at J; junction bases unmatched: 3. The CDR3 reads CASSLGTGALNTEAFF. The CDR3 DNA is TGTGCCAGCAGCTTAGGGACAGGGGCCCTGAACACTGAAGCTTTCTTT.

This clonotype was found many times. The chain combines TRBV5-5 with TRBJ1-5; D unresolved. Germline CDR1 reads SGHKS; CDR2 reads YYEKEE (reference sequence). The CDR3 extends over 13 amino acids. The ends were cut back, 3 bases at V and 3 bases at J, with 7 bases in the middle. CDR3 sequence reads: CASSSYNNQPQHF. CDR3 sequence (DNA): TGTGCCAGCAGCTCCTATAACAATCAGCCCCAGCATTTT.

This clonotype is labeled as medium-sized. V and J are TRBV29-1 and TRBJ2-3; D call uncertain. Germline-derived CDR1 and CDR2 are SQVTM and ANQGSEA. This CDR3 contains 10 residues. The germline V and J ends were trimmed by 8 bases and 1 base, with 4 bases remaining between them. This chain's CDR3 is CSQGTDTQYF. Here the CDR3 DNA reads TGCAGCCAGGGCACAGATACGCAGTATTTT.

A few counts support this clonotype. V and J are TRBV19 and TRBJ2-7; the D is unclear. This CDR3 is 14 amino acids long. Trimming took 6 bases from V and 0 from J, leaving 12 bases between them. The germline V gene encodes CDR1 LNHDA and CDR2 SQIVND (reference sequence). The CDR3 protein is CASSPQLASYEQYF. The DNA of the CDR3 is TGTGCCAGTAGCCCTCAGTTAGCCTCCTACGAGCAGTACTTC.

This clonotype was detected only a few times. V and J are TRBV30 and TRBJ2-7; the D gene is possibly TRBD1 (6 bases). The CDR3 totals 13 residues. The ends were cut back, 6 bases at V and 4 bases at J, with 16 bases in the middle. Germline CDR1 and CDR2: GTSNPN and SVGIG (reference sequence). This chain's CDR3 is CACPGHTSYEQYF. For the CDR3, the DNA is TGTGCCTGTCCGGGACACACAAGTTACGAGCAGTACTTC.

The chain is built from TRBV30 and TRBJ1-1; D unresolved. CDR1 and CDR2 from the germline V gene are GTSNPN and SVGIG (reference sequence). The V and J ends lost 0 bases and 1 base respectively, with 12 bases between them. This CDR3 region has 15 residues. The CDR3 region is CAWSVRAVRNTEAFF. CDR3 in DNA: TGTGCCTGGAGTGTAAGAGCTGTACGGAACACTGAAGCTTTCTTT.

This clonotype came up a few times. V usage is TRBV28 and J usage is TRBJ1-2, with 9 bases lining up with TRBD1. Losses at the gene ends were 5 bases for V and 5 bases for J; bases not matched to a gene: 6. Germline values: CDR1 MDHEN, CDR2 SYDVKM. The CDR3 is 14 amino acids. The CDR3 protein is CASSRGQGLYGYTF. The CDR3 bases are TGTGCCAGCAGTCGGGGACAGGGTTTATATGGCTACACCTTC.

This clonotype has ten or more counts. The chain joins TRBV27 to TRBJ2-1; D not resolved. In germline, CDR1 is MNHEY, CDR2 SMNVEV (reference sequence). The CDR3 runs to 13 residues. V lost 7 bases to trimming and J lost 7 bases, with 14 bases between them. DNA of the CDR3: TGTGCCAGCACCCCCGCGGCAGCAAATGAGCAGTTCTTC. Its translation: CASTPAAANEQFF.

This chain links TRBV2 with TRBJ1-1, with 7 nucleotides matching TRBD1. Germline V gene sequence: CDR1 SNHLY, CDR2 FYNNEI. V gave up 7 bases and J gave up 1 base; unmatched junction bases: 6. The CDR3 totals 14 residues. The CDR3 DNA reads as TGTGCCAGCAATGACAGGGTTTGGAACACTGAAGCTTTCTTT. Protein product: CASNDRVWNTEAFF. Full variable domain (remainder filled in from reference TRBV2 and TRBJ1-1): EPEVTQTPSHQVTQMGQEVILRCVPISNHLYFYWYRQILGQKVEFLVSFYNNEISEKSEIFDDQFSVERPDGSNFTLKIRSTKLEDSAMYFCASNDRVWNTEAFFGQGTRLTVV.

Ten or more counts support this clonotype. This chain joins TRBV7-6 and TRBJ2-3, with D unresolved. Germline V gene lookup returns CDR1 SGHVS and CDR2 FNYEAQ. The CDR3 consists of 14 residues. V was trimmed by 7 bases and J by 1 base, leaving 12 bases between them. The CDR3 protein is CASNPGPRTDTQYF. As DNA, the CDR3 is TGTGCCAGCAACCCCGGGCCCCGCACAGATACGCAGTATTTT. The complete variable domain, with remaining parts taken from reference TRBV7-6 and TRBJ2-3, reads GAGVSQSPRYKVTKRGQDVALRCDPISGHVSLYWYRQALGQGPEFLTYFNYEAQQDKSGLPNDRFSAERPEGSISTLTIQRTEQRDSAMYRCASNPGPRTDTQYFGPGTRLTVL.

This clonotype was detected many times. CDR3: CASSLDIDNEQFF. The CDR3 coding sequence is TGTGCCAGCAGCTTAGATATCGACAATGAGCAGTTCTTC. V gene TRBV7-9 combines with J gene TRBJ2-1; D remains unclear. V lost 1 base and J 5 bases, leaving 6 bases between the germline ends. Germline CDR1 reads SEHNR; CDR2 reads FQNEAQ (reference sequence). This CDR3 has 13 residues.

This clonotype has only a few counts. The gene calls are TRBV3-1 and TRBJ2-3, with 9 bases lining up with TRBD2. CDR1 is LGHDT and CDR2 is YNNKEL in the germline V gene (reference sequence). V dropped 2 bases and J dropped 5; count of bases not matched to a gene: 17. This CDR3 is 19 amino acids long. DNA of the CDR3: TGTGCCAGCAGCCAAAGTTATCCCCTCAGCGGGAGGAGTGGAGATACGCAGTATTTT. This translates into CASSQSYPLSGRSGDTQYF.

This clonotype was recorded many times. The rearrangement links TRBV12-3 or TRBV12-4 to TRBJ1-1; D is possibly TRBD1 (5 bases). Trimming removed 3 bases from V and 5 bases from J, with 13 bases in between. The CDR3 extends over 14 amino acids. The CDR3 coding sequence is TGTGCCAGCAGTTTGATGGGGCCGGGGACTGAAGCTTTCTTT. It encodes CASSLMGPGTEAFF.

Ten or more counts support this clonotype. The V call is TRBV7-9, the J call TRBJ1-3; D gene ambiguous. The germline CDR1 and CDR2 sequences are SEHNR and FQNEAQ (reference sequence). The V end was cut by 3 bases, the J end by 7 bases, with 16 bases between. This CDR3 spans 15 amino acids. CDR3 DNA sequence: TGTGCCAGCAGCTTCATGGACGGAGGCGGCAACACCATATATTTT. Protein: CASSFMDGGGNTIYF.

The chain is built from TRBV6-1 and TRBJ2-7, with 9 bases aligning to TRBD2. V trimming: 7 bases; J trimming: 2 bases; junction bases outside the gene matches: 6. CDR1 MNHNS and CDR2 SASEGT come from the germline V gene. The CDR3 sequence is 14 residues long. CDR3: CASTGAGGPYEQYF. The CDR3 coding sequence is TGTGCCAGCACTGGAGCGGGAGGACCCTACGAGCAGTACTTC.